In its sample, the clone carrying this T cell receptor (beta chain) was seen once. Its matching antigen is unknown. Using immunoSEQ multiplex PCR, the repertoire was profiled, and TCRdb retains in-frame clones only, with some absent. The table includes over 100,000 clones, roughly nine tenths detected once. In germline, CDR1 is MGHRA, CDR2 YSYEKL. The CDR3 has 17 amino acids. With 2 bases clipped from V and 4 bases from J, the junction kept 10 bases outside the gene matches. The sample is drawn from a study of cytomegalovirus exposure and HLA in healthy donors. Study conclusions and caveats: The TCR clusters that emerged in the first cohort tended, a later analysis found, to co-occur in the 95 to 150 validation repertoires. Overall, approximately 150 TCR beta chains were annotated as cytomegalovirus-associated.

This receptor was identified in a woman under 30 in good health and CMV-seronegative. The material sequenced was PBMCs. The gene calls are TRBV4-1 and TRBJ1-4; TRBD1 agrees at 7 bases. The CDR3 is CASSQRPTGTVNEKLFF. The DNA for the CDR3 is TGCGCCAGCAGCCAACGGCCCACCGGGACAGTTAATGAAAAACTGTTTTTT.